This T cell receptor beta chain is drawn from a study of monozygotic twins with inflammatory bowel disease. General observations from the study: With inverse Simpson as the measure, TCRbeta diversity was lower in IBD patients than in healthy co-twins.

The germline V gene has CDR1 SGHAT and CDR2 FQNNGV. The CDR3 extends over 17 amino acids. Worth noting for this clonotype: As yet, its antigen is unknown.

From the 5' RACE reads, TCRdb lists one entry per CDR3 protein and no DNA. There are roughly 160,000 distinct CDR3 sequences in the sample, with 6% to 9.5% held by the top ten. This clonotype was obtained from a human donor with ulcerative colitis or Crohn's disease, or a healthy co-twin of an affected twin (not recorded which). This chain connects TRBV11-2 to TRBJ2-7; absent DNA, TCRdb's TRBD1 call cannot be checked. The sample comprised blood. CDR3 sequence reads: CASSLAGARTSSYEQYF.